This TCR beta chain comes out of a study of cytomegalovirus exposure and HLA in healthy donors. Whole-study context: Of a few hundred genotyped donors, 75% to 90% grouped in the Caucasian-associated ancestry cluster. Study results and caveats: In an earlier analysis, most TCR beta V segments were productive about 87% or about 30% of the time. The authors later linked a missense DCLRE1C variant to TCR beta V- and J-gene trimming.

Concerning this clone itself: Its antigen is as yet unknown.

Both 60 Vbeta primers and 13 Jbeta primers went into the PCR. TCRdb's copy holds only in-frame clones and misses some; the assay was immunoSEQ multiplex PCR. The sample includes about 150,000 clones, roughly 80% of them seen just once. Each donor's status was that of a healthy bone marrow donor. Germline V gene sequence: CDR1 SGHTA, CDR2 FQGTGA. The CDR3 length is 13 residues. V lost 5 bases, J lost 7 bases, and 12 bases lay in between. The receptor comes from a man in his forties or fifties in good health and CMV-seropositive. The J gene is TRBJ1-3, the V gene TRBV7-3; D possibly corresponds to TRBD1 (5 bases). The sample consisted of PBMCs. The CDR3 sequence: CASSLGHYNTIYF. The DNA for the CDR3 is TGTGCCAGCAGCCTCGGACATTACAACACCATATATTTT.